These T cell receptor beta chains were read from a single sample in a study of T cell responses to AZD1222 COVID-19 vaccine. TCRdb keeps only in-frame clones here, not all; method: immunoSEQ multiplex PCR. The sample yields more than 95,000 clones, about 88% seen once. Sequenced material: peripheral blood, taken on day 0 of AZD1222 vaccination. All receptors come from an adult in good health. Both conserved end residues are part of each CDR3. D genes are given only for firm matches. Some rows have no size entry. The others give once, few or many, or a class for an expanded clone.

clone_size d_call j_call v_call cdr3_nt cdr3_aa
NA TRBD1 TRBJ2-1 TRBV10-2 TGCGCCAGCAGGATCGACAGGGACTCCTACAATGAGCAGTTCTTC CASRIDRDSYNEQFF
few NA TRBJ2-5 TRBV14 TGTGCCAGCAGCGTGAACTGGTTGGGGACCCAGTACTTC CASSVNWLGTQYF
NA TRBD2 TRBJ2-7 TRBV3-1/TRBV3-2 TGTGCCAGCAGCCCACAGGGACTAGCTGCCTACGAGCAGTACTTC CASSPQGLAAYEQYF
NA TRBD1 TRBJ1-1 TRBV2 TGTGCCAGCAGTGAAAGAGGGACAGGGGCCGCGAGGGGCACTGAAGCTTTCTTT CASSERGTGAARGTEAFF
NA NA TRBJ1-5 TRBV4-1 TGCGCCAGCAGCCAAGATTGGGGACGATCTCAGCCCCAGCATTTT CASSQDWGRSQPQHF
NA NA TRBJ1-5 TRBV27 TGTGCCAGCAGTTTAGGGTATCGTCAGCCCCAGCATTTT CASSLGYRQPQHF
NA TRBD1 TRBJ1-4 TRBV24-1 TGTGCCACCAGTGCCCAGACAGGGGGGTCTGAAAAACTGTTTTTT CATSAQTGGSEKLFF
NA TRBD2 TRBJ2-1 TRBV6-2/TRBV6-3 TGTGCCAGCAGTGACGACGGGACTAGCGGAAACAATGAGCAGTTCTTC CASSDDGTSGNNEQFF
NA TRBD1 TRBJ2-5 TRBV28 TGTGCCAGCGGAACAGGGGGCCCAGAGACCCAGTACTTC CASGTGGPETQYF
NA NA TRBJ1-3 TRBV5-6 TGTGCCAGCAGCTTACGGGCAGCTAAGGCCGAAGGAAACACCATATATTTT CASSLRAAKAEGNTIYF
NA TRBD2 TRBJ2-5 TRBV24-1 TGTGCCACCAGTGATGGCGGGGGAGAGACCCAGTACTTC CATSDGGGETQYF
NA NA TRBJ1-1 TRBV27 TGTGCCAGCAGTCCTTTGGGGACACAGAACACTGAAGCTTTCTTT CASSPLGTQNTEAFF
NA NA TRBJ2-1 TRBV11-2 TGTGCCAGCAGCTTAGATAGACCTGCCTACAATGAGCAGTTCTTC CASSLDRPAYNEQFF